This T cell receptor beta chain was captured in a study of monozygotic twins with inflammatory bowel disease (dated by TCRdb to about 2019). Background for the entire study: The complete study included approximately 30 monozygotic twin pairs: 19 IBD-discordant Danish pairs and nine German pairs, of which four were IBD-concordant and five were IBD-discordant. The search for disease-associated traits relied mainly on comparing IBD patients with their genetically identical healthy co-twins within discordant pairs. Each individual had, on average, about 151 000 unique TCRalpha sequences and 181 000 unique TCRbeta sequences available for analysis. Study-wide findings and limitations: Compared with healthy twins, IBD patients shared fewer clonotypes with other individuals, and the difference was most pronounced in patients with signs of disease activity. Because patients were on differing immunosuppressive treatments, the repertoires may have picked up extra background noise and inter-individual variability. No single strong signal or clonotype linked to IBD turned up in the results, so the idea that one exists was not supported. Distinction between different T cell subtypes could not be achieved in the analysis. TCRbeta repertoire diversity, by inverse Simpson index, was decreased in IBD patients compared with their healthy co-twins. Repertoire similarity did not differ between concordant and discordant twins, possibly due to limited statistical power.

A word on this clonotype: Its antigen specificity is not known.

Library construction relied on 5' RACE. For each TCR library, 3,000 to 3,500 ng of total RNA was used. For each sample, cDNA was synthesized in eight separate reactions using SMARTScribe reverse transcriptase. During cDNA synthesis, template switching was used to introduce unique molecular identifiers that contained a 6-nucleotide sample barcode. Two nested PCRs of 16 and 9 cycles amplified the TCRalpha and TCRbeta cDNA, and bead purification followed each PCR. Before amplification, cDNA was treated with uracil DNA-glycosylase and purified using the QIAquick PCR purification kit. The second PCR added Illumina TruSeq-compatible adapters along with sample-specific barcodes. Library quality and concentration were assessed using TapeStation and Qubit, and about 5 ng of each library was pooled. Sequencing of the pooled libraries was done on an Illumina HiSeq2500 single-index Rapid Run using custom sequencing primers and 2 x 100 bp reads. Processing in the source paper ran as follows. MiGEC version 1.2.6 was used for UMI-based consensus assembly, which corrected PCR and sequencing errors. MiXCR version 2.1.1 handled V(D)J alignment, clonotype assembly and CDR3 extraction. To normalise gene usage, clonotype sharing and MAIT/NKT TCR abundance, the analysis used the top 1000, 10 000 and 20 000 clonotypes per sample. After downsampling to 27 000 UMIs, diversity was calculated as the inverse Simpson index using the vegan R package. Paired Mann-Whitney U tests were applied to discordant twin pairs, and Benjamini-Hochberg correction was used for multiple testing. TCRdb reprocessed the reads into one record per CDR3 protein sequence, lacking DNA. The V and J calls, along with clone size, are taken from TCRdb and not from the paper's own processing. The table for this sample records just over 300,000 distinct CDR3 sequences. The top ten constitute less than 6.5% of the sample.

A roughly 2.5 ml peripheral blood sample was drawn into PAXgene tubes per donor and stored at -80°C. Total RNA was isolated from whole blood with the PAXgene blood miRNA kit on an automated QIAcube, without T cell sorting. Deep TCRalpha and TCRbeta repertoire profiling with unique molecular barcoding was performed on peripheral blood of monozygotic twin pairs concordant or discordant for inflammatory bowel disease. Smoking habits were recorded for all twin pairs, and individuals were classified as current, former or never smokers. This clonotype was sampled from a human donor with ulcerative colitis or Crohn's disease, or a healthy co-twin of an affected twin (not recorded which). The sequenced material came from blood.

The CDR3 has the sequence CASRVLTNSPLHF. This sequence uses TRBV27 and TRBJ1-6. CDR1 and CDR2, per the germline V gene (reference sequence), are MNHEY and SMNVEV. Taken from cysteine to phenylalanine, the CDR3 has 13 residues. The record lacks a DNA sequence.